Listed here is a single TCR beta chain. Which antigen it targets is not known. Base qualities are missing; no much larger clone stands one base away. The data derive from a study of blood T cell repertoires in COVID-19 (dated by TCRdb to the early 2020s). As for the study more broadly: The collaborator samples originated in the United States, Italy and Spain and spanned the acute and convalescent phases of COVID-19. The material from the prospective study consisted of cDNA or gDNA derived from T cells, B-cell-depleted T cells, or PBMCs. The dataset comprised deeply sampled blood TCRbeta repertoires from subjects exposed to, actively infected with, or recovered from COVID-19. A freely available public database, intended as a resource for researchers studying the immune response to SARS-CoV-2, is where the repertoires were released. Samples came from the ongoing ImmuneRACE study (first 160 participants) plus 1,254 subjects from 6 global collaborators. Nearly every sample came with metadata listing a de-identified subject ID, COVID-19 status, age in years and sex. Where HLA class I and class II types were available, the types were taken from metadata supplied by the sample provider, not from assay-based typing. Points the paper makes about the study in general: The amount of clinical and demographic metadata varied by source and participant and was provided uncurated.

The cysteine opens and the phenylalanine closes a CDR3 of 15 amino acids. The sequence is cut down to CDR3 DNA, 45 bases in frame from base 1. The germline V gene sets CDR1 to MGHRA and CDR2 to YSYEKL. V ends up 0 bases short and J 7 bases short, with an unmatched junction base count of 6. TCRbeta CDR3 regions were amplified from genomic DNA by means of the immunoSEQ Assay, a bias-controlled multiplex PCR. The original methods were these. The number of nucleated cells in each sample was estimated from the amplification of reference gene primers within the assay. Sequence reads were collapsed and filtered to measure the absolute abundance of every unique TCRbeta CDR3 rearrangement. Productive Simpson clonality was computed per sample as the square root of Simpson's diversity index over productive rearrangements. Not all clones reach the TCRdb copy of this immuneACCESS table, which keeps in-frame sequences only. Checked studies attribute under half of the gap to unresolved V genes and leave the rest unexplained. V and J calls and clone size are as listed in that table; D and trimming were resolved from the DNA. In this sample the table shows roughly 43,000 clones, approximately 90% of which occur a single time. Roughly 3.9% of the sample goes to the ten largest clones.

Whole blood was collected in K2EDTA tubes by collaborating institutions according to the institutions' own protocols. Collaborator samples were shipped for TCRbeta analysis as frozen whole blood, isolated PBMCs, or DNA extracted from either sample type. In this chain, TRBV4-1 is recombined with TRBJ1-2, with 9 central nucleotides matching TRBD1. What was sequenced was peripheral blood. The sequence derives from a human donor in a cohort sampled during active COVID-19. The sequenced DNA: TGCGCCAGCAGCCAAGATTACGGGACAGGGCTTGGCTACACCTTC. It specifies CASSQDYGTGLGYTF.